One sample yielded the 18 T cell receptor beta chains listed below, sequenced in a study of blood T cell repertoires in COVID-19. Measured with immunoSEQ multiplex PCR; TCRdb has only the in-frame clones, and not every one. The sample gives about 160,000 clones, over 85% of which show up once; under 5% is in the top ten. Sequenced sample: peripheral blood. Receptors originate from a woman between 45 and 65 years old with acute or convalescent COVID-19.

The genes are TRBV6-1 and TRBJ2-1, with 9 positions matching TRBD2. Germline V CDR1 and CDR2: MNHNS, SASEGT. This CDR3 contains 15 residues. V lost 1 base, J lost 6 bases, and 4 bases stayed unmatched. The CDR3 DNA is TGTGCCAGCAGTGAAGGGCTAGCGGGATTCAATGAGCAGTTCTTC. Protein product: CASSEGLAGFNEQFF.

The CDR3 bases are TGTGCCAGCAGCGTAGTTGAACGGGGGGCCGGCACTGAAGCTTTCTTT. Translating gives CASSVVERGAGTEAFF. This chain joins TRBV9 and TRBJ1-1, with D possibly matching TRBD1 (6 bases). The length of the CDR3 is 16 residues. Trimming took off 0 bases at V and 4 bases at J, with 16 bases between the two ends. Germline loops: CDR1 SGDLS, CDR2 YYNGEE. Based on the CDR3 plus reference TRBV9 and TRBJ1-1, the full variable domain is DSGVTQTPKHLITATGQRVTLRCSPRSGDLSVYWYQQSLDQGLQFLIQYYNGEERAKGNILERFSAQQFPDLHSELNLSSLELGDSALYFCASSVVERGAGTEAFFGQGTRLTVV.

The J gene is TRBJ2-1, the V gene TRBV12-1; TRBD2 is the table's D call, not checked against the DNA. TRBV12-1 is a pseudogene segment. CDR3 length equals 14 residues. CDR3 loop: CASSFRDFLNEQFF. In DNA form, the CDR3 reads TGTGCCAGCAGCTTCCGGGACTTCCTCAATGAGCAGTTCTTC.

The chain couples TRBV7-8 to TRBJ2-2; tentative D call: TRBD2 (7 bases). Trimming pared 8 bases from V and 5 bases from J, leaving 21 bases between. The CDR3 runs to 16 residues. The germline V gene has CDR1 SGHVS and CDR2 FQNEAQ. The CDR3 protein is CASPPTGGAWTGELFF. The CDR3 coding sequence is TGTGCCAGCCCCCCGACGGGGGGCGCTTGGACCGGGGAGCTGTTTTTT.

The chain joins TRBV19 to TRBJ1-6; D is possibly TRBD1 (6 bases). The CDR3 consists of 14 residues. Germline V gene sequence: CDR1 LNHDA, CDR2 SQIVND (reference sequence). Trimming removed 9 bases from V and 4 bases from J, with 13 bases in between. The CDR3 protein is CASRSRGYNSPLHF. CDR3 in DNA: TGTGCCAGCCGAAGCAGGGGATATAATTCACCCCTCCACTTT.

This chain joins TRBV2 and TRBJ1-4; maybe TRBD1 (5 bases). The CDR3 covers 14 residues. Trimming stripped 4 bases from V and 11 bases from J, with 17 bases between. The germline gives CDR1 SNHLY, CDR2 FYNNEI. CDR3 in DNA: TGTGCCAGCAGTGGGCCTAATTTGGGGCGGAAACTGTTTTTT. It specifies CASSGPNLGRKLFF. Based on the CDR3 plus reference TRBV2 and TRBJ1-4, the full variable domain is EPEVTQTPSHQVTQMGQEVILRCVPISNHLYFYWYRQILGQKVEFLVSFYNNEISEKSEIFDDQFSVERPDGSNFTLKIRSTKLEDSAMYFCASSGPNLGRKLFFGSGTQLSVL.

The chain joins TRBV25-1 to TRBJ1-5, with 7 bases matching TRBD1. V was pared by 3 bases and J by 5 bases, with 10 bases of the junction left unmatched. Germline lookup yields CDR1 MGHDK and CDR2 SYGVNS. This CDR3 has 16 amino acids. The CDR3 bases are TGTGCCAGCAGTGACGGGACCGGAGGGGGCCATCAGCCCCAGCATTTT. As protein: CASSDGTGGGHQPQHF. Complete variable domain (other parts from reference TRBV25-1 and TRBJ1-5): EADIYQTPRYLVIGTGKKITLECSQTMGHDKMYWYQQDPGMELHLIHYSYGVNSTEKGDLSSESTVSRIRTEHFPLTLESARPSHTSQYLCASSDGTGGGHQPQHFGDGTRLSIL.

This clone was recorded only once. The chain carries TRBV24-1 and TRBJ1-5, with 7 positions matching TRBD1. The CDR3 runs to 17 residues. J lost 2 bases, V lost 5 bases, and 11 bases had no gene match. The V gene's germline CDR1 is KGHDR and CDR2 SFDVKD. CDR3 amino acids: CATSAIPGQHCNQPQHF. CDR3 DNA sequence: TGTGCCACCAGTGCAATTCCGGGACAGCATTGCAATCAGCCCCAGCATTTT.

This chain connects TRBV11-1 to TRBJ2-2; 9 nucleotides agree with TRBD1. V dropped 5 bases and J dropped 3; count of bases not matched to a gene: 7. CDR3 length: 16 residues. CDR1 is SGHAT, CDR2 FQDESV, per germline (reference sequence). In DNA, the CDR3 is TGTGCCAGCAGCCCATACAGGGGGCGCGACACCGGGGAGCTGTTTTTT. The encoded protein is CASSPYRGRDTGELFF.

The rearrangement joins TRBV12-5 to TRBJ1-2; a weak D match, TRBD1 (5 bases). Per the germline V gene, CDR1 is LGHNT and CDR2 is FRNRAP. There are 13 residues in the CDR3. V was clipped by 4 bases and J by 6 bases, with 12 bases between them. CDR3 in amino acids: CASGSGLAHGYTF. CDR3 nucleotide sequence: TGTGCTAGTGGTTCGGGACTGGCCCATGGCTACACCTTC.

The J gene is TRBJ1-1, the V gene TRBV4-3; D is undetermined. The CDR3 covers 15 residues. The V gene's germline CDR1 is LGHNA and CDR2 YSLEER. Trimming took off 0 bases at V and 5 bases at J, with 13 bases between the two ends. Here the CDR3 DNA reads TGCGCCAGCAGCCAAGATTGGGAGGGAAGGACTGAAGCTTTCTTT. Translation: CASSQDWEGRTEAFF.

The chain carries TRBV28 and TRBJ1-2, with D hard to call. V lost 6 bases, J lost 3 bases, and 14 bases lay in between. CDR3 size: 14 residues. Germline CDR1 MDHEN, CDR2 SYDVKM. CDR3 sequence: CASSPNPGDYGYTF. CDR3 DNA: TGTGCCAGCAGCCCGAATCCCGGGGACTATGGCTACACCTTC.

In this sample, this clone turned up once. The chain links TRBV7-3 to TRBJ2-2; 8 bases match TRBD2. The CDR3 loop spans 21 amino acids. V dropped 1 base and J dropped 2; count of bases not matched to a gene: 18. Germline V CDR1 and CDR2: SGHTA, FQGTGA. CDR3 sequence (DNA): TGTGCCAGCAGCTTAAATGGCGGGGGGTACACCAAACCCCTTAACACCGGGGAGCTGTTTTTT. Translated, it gives CASSLNGGGYTKPLNTGELFF.

This rearrangement joins TRBV28 to TRBJ1-2; 7 nucleotides line up with TRBD1. CDR3 length: 14 amino acids. V dropped 5 bases and J dropped 2; count of bases not matched to a gene: 5. Germline-derived CDR1 and CDR2 are MDHEN and SYDVKM. Here the CDR3 DNA reads TGTGCCAGCAGTCTTACAGGGGCAAACTATGGCTACACCTTC. This encodes CASSLTGANYGYTF.

The count of this clone is one. The V gene is TRBV29-1, the J gene TRBJ2-3; 7 bases are a match to TRBD1. Germline CDR1 SQVTM, CDR2 ANQGSEA. J gave up 7 bases and V 6 bases, and 13 bases lay outside the gene matches. CDR3 length equals 14 residues. The CDR3 DNA reads as TGCAGCGTCAGTCCCCGGGACAGCCCAAATACGCAGTATTTT. Translation gives CSVSPRDSPNTQYF.

This chain joins TRBV4-3 and TRBJ1-4; TRBD1 matches at 10 bases. Germline CDR1 LGHNA, CDR2 YSLEER. The J segment lost 5 bases and the V segment lost 3 bases, leaving 6 bases of the junction unmatched. CDR3 length equals 16 residues. The CDR3 sequence is CASSHGVGQGNEKLFF. CDR3 nucleotide sequence: TGCGCCAGCAGCCACGGGGTGGGACAGGGGAATGAAAAACTGTTTTTT.

The chain uses TRBV4-1 and TRBJ1-5; a weak D match, TRBD1 (6 bases). The CDR3 is made up of 15 amino acids. Trimming cost V 2 bases and J 3 bases, with 11 bases left between them. CDR1 is MGHRA and CDR2 is YSYEKL in the germline V gene. The CDR3 sequence: CASSQTGQPNQPQHF. The CDR3 DNA sequence: TGCGCCAGCAGCCAAACAGGACAGCCCAATCAGCCCCAGCATTTT.

This clone was recorded only once. This specimen includes other DNA sequences encoding the same CDR3. The chain combines TRBV9 with TRBJ2-7, with unresolved D. V was shortened by 0 bases and J by 2 bases, with 9 bases between the two germline ends. The germline CDR1 and CDR2 sequences are SGDLS and YYNGEE. The CDR3 runs 14 residues. CDR3 nucleotide sequence: TGTGCCAGCAGCGTAGGCTCAGGTACCTACGAGCAGTACTTC. Translating gives CASSVGSGTYEQYF.